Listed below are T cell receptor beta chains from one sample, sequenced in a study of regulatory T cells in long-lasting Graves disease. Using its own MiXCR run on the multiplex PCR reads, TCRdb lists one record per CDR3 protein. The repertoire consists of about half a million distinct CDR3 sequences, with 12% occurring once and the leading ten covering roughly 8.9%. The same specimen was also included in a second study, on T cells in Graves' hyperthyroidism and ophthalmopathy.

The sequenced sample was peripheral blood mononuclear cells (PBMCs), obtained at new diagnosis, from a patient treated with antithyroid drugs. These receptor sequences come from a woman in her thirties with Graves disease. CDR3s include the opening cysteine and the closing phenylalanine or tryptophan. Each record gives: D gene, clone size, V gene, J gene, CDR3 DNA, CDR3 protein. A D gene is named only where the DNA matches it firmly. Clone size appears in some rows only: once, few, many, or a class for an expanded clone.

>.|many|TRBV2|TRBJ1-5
TGTGCCAGCAGTGAGGTAGGGGAAGTTCCGCCTCAGCCCCAGCATTTT
CASSEVGEVPPQPQHF
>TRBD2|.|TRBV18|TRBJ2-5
TGTGCTAGCTCACCACCGGGTCGGGGGAGCGGGACGACCCAGTACTTC
CASSPPGRGSGTTQYF
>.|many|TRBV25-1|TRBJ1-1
TGTGCCAGCAGTCCGGGGGGGGGCCGGAACACTGAAGCTTTCTTT
CASSPGGGRNTEAFF
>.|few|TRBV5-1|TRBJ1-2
TGCGCCAGCAGCCAGCGGACAAGGCCCTATGGCTACACCTTC
CASSQRTRPYGYTF
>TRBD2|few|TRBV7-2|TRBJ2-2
TGTGCCAGCAGCTACTTACGGGTCAGCGGGATCGCCGGGGAGCTGTTTTTT
CASSYLRVSGIAGELFF
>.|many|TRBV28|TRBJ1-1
TGTGCCAGCAGGCAGGGAACCTGGACTGAAGCTTTCTTT
CASRQGTWTEAFF
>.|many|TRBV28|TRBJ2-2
TGTGCCAGCAGTTTAGCCCCTCAGGTGGTCGGGGAGCTGTTTTTT
CASSLAPQVVGELFF
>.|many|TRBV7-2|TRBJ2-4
TGTGCCAGCAGCCCACCGCCACTAGCCAAAAACATTCAGTACTTC
CASSPPPLAKNIQYF
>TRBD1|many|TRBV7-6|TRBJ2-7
TGTGCCAGCAGCTTAGTCCCCGGGACAGGGGTCCACGAGCAGTACTTC
CASSLVPGTGVHEQYF
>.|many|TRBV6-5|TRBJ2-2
TGTGCCAGCAGTTATTTCCGGAGGACAGCTGCGAACACCGGGGAGCTGTTTTTT
CASSYFRRTAANTGELFF
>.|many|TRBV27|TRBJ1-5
TGTGCCAGCAGTCCTCACAGGTACAATCAGCCCCAGCATTTT
CASSPHRYNQPQHF
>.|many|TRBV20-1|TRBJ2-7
TGCAGTGCTAGAGATCTGGCCAGCGTCTTCGGGCTTAGGGAGCAGTACTTC
CSARDLASVFGLREQYF
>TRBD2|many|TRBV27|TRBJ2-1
TGTGCCAGCGCCTCAGGGACTAGCGGTAAACTTTACAATGAGCAGTTCTTC
CASASGTSGKLYNEQFF
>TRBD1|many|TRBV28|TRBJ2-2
TGTGCCAGCAGGGGACAGCCCGTGAGGACCGGGGAGCTGTTTTTT
CASRGQPVRTGELFF
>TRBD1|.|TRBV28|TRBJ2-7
TGTGCCAGCAGTTTCCCCCGGGACAGGGGTTATTACGAGCAGTACTTC
CASSFPRDRGYYEQYF
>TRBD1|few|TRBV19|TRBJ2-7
TGTGCCAGTTCCCGGGACAGAGATGGATACGAGCAGTACTTC
CASSRDRDGYEQYF
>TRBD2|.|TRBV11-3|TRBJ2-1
TGTGCCAGCAGTTACCTAGCGGGAGGGCCTTATGAGCAGTTCTTC
CASSYLAGGPYEQFF
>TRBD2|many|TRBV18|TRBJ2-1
TGTGCCAGCTCACCTCCCCTGGGACTAGCGGACGTCTACGGTGAGCAGTTCTTC
CASSPPLGLADVYGEQFF
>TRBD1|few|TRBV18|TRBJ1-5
TGTGCCAGCTCACCGTCCAGGGGGCCGGATCAGCCCCAGCATTTT
CASSPSRGPDQPQHF
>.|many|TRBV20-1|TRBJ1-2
TGCAGTGCTAGACCTCAGGGCTGGGCTGGCTACACCTTC
CSARPQGWAGYTF
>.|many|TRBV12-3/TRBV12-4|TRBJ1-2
TGTGCCAGTTCTCCCGGGACTCGGATAGGCTACACCTTC
CASSPGTRIGYTF
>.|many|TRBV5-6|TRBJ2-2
TGTGCCAGCAGCTTGTTCCCCGGGGAGCTGTTTTTT
CASSLFPGELFF
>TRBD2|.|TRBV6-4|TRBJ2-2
TGTGCCAGCAGCCACCGGGACTACCTCACGGGAGGGACCGGGGAGCTGTTTTTT
CASSHRDYLTGGTGELFF
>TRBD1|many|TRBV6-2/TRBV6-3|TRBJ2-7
TGTGCCAGCAGAGGACAGGGGCCCTACGAGCAGTACTTC
CASRGQGPYEQYF
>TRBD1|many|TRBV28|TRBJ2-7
TGTGCCAGCAGTCGCGTCCCGGGACAGGGTACAGGTCAGACGGGGCAGTACTTC
CASSRVPGQGTGQTGQYF
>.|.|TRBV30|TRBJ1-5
TGTGCCTGGAGCTACAGGGAGATGAGCAATCAGCCCCAGCATTTT
CAWSYREMSNQPQHF
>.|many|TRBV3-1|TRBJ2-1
TGTGCCAGCGCAGGTTTCGATGAGCAGTTCTTC
CASAGFDEQFF
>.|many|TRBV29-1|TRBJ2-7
TGCAGCGTCGGGGCTGGGGTCGGCGAGCAGTACTTC
CSVGAGVGEQYF
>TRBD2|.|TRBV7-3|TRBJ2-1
TGTGCCAGCACTCGGGGGGATGAGCAGTTCTTC
CASTRGDEQFF
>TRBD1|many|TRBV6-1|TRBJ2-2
TGTGCCAGCAGGACAGGGGTACTCATCGGGGAGCTGTTTTTT
CASRTGVLIGELFF
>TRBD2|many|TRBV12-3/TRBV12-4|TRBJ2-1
TGTGCCAGCAGTCGATATATAGCGGGAGATGAGCAGTTCTTC
CASSRYIAGDEQFF
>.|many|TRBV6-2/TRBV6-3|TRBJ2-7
TGTGCCAGCAGTTACAGGGAATGGTCCTACGAGCAGTACTTC
CASSYREWSYEQYF
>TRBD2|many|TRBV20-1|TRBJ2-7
TGCAGTGCTAGAGGGGACGGGGGGAACTTCTACGAGCAGTACTTC
CSARGDGGNFYEQYF
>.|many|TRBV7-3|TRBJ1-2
TGTGCCAGCAGCTTATCCGGGACGAGTGGCTACACCTTC
CASSLSGTSGYTF
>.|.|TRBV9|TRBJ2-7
TGTGCCAGAGGGGTATACTCCTACGAGCAGTACTTC
CARGVYSYEQYF